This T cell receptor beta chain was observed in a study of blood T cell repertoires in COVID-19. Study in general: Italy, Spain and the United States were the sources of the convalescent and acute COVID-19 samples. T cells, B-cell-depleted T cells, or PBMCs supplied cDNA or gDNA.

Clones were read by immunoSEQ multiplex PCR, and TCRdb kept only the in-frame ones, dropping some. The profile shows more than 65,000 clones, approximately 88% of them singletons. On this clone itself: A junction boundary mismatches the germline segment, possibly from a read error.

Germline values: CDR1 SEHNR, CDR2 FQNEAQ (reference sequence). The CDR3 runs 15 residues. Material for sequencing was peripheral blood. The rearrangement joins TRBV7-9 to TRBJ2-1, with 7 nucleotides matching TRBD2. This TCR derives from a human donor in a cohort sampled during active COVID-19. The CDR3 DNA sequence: TGTGCCAGCAGTTTAGGGTCTAGCGGCTACAATGAGCAGTTCTTC. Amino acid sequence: CASSLGSSGYNEQFF.